The 18 T cell receptor beta chains below were found in one sample sequenced in a study of T cell responses to AZD1222 COVID-19 vaccine. Only in-frame clones appear in the TCRdb table, and some are missing; sequencing was by immunoSEQ multiplex PCR. The sample has 150,000 to 200,000 clones, roughly 91% seen once; the top ten hold 1.5% to 2%. Sequenced here: peripheral blood, sampled on day 0 of AZD1222 vaccination. These receptors were obtained from an adult in good health.

The rearrangement links TRBV7-2 to TRBJ2-1, with D perhaps matching TRBD1 (6 bases). Trimming took 6 bases from V and 5 from J, leaving 8 bases between them. The CDR3 contains 12 residues. Germline lookup yields CDR1 SGHTA and CDR2 FQGNSA. CDR3 nucleotide sequence: TGTGCCAGCAGAAGACAGGACAATGAGCAGTTCTTC. This gives the protein CASRRQDNEQFF.

V and J are TRBV24-1 and TRBJ1-5; D is uncertain. The V and J ends lost 4 bases and 4 bases respectively, with 10 bases between them. This CDR3 has 14 residues. CDR1 and CDR2 (germline): KGHDR, SFDVKD. The CDR3 DNA reads as TGTGCCACCAGTGACTCCGATCCGAATCAGCCCCAGCATTTT. Residues: CATSDSDPNQPQHF.

The chain joins TRBV3-1 (or the pseudogene TRBV3-2) to TRBJ2-3, with 7 bases that match TRBD1. Trimming removed 4 bases from V and 1 base from J; junction bases left unmatched: 5. CDR1 is LGHDT and CDR2 is YNNKEL in the germline V gene (reference sequence). This CDR3 region has 15 residues. DNA of the CDR3: TGTGCCAGCAGCCCACAGGGGTTGGGCACAGATACGCAGTATTTT. It yields the protein CASSPQGLGTDTQYF.

The rearrangement links TRBV5-1 to TRBJ2-3, with unresolved D. Deletions cut 5 bases from V and 2 bases from J, with 9 bases between. Germline V gene data show CDR1 as SGHRS and CDR2 as YFSETQ. The CDR3 consists of 13 residues. In DNA form, the CDR3 reads TGCGCCAGCAGTGTCTGGAACACAGATACGCAGTATTTT. It specifies CASSVWNTDTQYF.

The chain is built from TRBV7-2 and TRBJ2-3; 10 bases fit TRBD1. The CDR3 is 16 amino acids. The junction had 12 bases not matched to a gene; V was cut back by 5 bases and J by 7 bases. Germline CDR1 SGHTA, CDR2 FQGNSA. DNA for the CDR3: TGTGCCAGCAGCCCAAGCGGGGGACAGGGGAGTCATACGCAGTATTTT. The encoded protein is CASSPSGGQGSHTQYF.

The chain employs TRBV5-6 and TRBJ1-3, with D unclear. Trimming cost V 2 bases and J 0 bases, with 9 bases left between them. The CDR3 extends over 15 amino acids. CDR1 SGHDT and CDR2 YYEEEE come from the germline V gene. As DNA, the CDR3 is TGTGCCAGCAGCTTTGTTGATTACTCTGGAAACACCATATATTTT. Its protein is CASSFVDYSGNTIYF.

V usage is TRBV20-1 and J usage is TRBJ1-2; D call uncertain. The CDR3 sequence is 11 residues long. CDR1 is DFQATT and CDR2 is SNEGSKA in the germline V gene (reference sequence). V was clipped by 6 bases and J by 8 bases, with 13 bases between them. The CDR3 sequence: CSAGRGKGYTF. CDR3 in DNA: TGCAGTGCCGGACGAGGGAAAGGCTACACCTTC.

This chain links TRBV7-9 with TRBJ2-4; D possibly matches TRBD1 or TRBD2 (5 bases each). Trimming removed 4 bases from V and 0 bases from J, with 7 bases in between. There are 14 residues in the CDR3. Germline V gives CDR1 SEHNR, CDR2 FQNEAQ (reference sequence). This chain's CDR3 is CASSSGTAKNIQYF. Written as DNA, the CDR3 is TGTGCCAGCAGCTCTGGGACAGCCAAAAACATTCAGTACTTC.

The CDR3 spells CASSQDGAGQETQYF. The CDR3 DNA follows: TGCGCCAGCAGCCAAGATGGGGCAGGTCAAGAGACCCAGTACTTC. The rearrangement links TRBV4-1 to TRBJ2-5, with D possibly TRBD1 on 5 matching bases. The CDR3 has 15 amino acids. Germline CDR1 reads MGHRA; CDR2 reads YSYEKL. V lost 0 bases and J lost 2, with 10 bases in between.

This chain links TRBV3-1 (or the pseudogene TRBV3-2) with TRBJ2-1, with D possibly TRBD2 on 6 matching bases. Germline V gene sequence: CDR1 LGHDT, CDR2 YNNKEL (reference sequence). The CDR3 extends over 14 amino acids. V was shortened by 4 bases and J by 4 bases, with 11 bases between the two germline ends. In DNA form, the CDR3 reads TGTGCCAGCAGCCGCGCGGGGACGTACAATGAGCAGTTCTTC. Its protein is CASSRAGTYNEQFF.

The chain uses TRBV4-2 and TRBJ1-2, with 7 bases fitting TRBD1. The junction had 5 bases not matched to a gene; V was cut back by 4 bases and J by 3 bases. This CDR3 comprises 14 residues. The germline V gene has CDR1 LGHNA and CDR2 YNFKEQ. The chain's CDR3 is CASSRAGGDYGYTF. CDR3 bases: TGTGCCAGCAGCCGAGCAGGGGGGGACTATGGCTACACCTTC.

The rearrangement links TRBV6-5 to TRBJ1-5, with TRBD1 matching over 7 bases. CDR3 length equals 12 residues. With V trimmed by 7 bases and J by 7 bases, 4 bases remained unmatched. Per the germline V gene, CDR1 is MNHEY and CDR2 is SVGAGI. CDR3: CASKRTGQPQHF. The CDR3 DNA is TGTGCCAGCAAGAGGACAGGCCAGCCCCAGCATTTT.

This clone was seen only a few times. The CDR3 nucleotides are TGTGCCACCAGTACAGGACTAGCGCCAGGGAATGAGCAGTTCTTC. It encodes CATSTGLAPGNEQFF. V is TRBV15 and J is TRBJ2-1; 9 positions agree with TRBD2. Germline V lookup: CDR1 LNHNV, CDR2 YYDKDF (reference sequence). The CDR3 sequence is 15 residues long. J gave up 7 bases and V 6 bases, and 10 bases lay outside the gene matches.

The J gene is TRBJ1-1, the V gene TRBV2; unclear D gene. V shed 7 bases and J shed 4 bases, with 16 bases lying between them. The germline gives CDR1 SNHLY, CDR2 FYNNEI. The CDR3 extends over 14 amino acids. CDR3 nucleotide sequence: TGTGCCAGCAATAAGGTGGGTTCCTCCACTGAAGCTTTCTTT. Its protein product is CASNKVGSSTEAFF.

This clone was detected only once. This rearrangement joins TRBV7-2 to TRBJ2-1, with 10 bases that match TRBD2. The CDR3 runs to 15 residues. The V segment lost 1 base and the J segment 10 bases; nucleotides outside the gene matches: 7. Per germline, CDR1 SGHTA and CDR2 FQGNSA. The chain's CDR3 is CASSLVLGSGGEQFF. The CDR3 DNA sequence: TGTGCCAGCAGCTTAGTGCTCGGTAGCGGGGGGGAGCAGTTCTTC.

Written as DNA, the CDR3 is TGTGCCAGCTCACCACCCTCGCATGATACGCAGTATTTT. This sequence encodes CASSPPSHDTQYF. The chain couples TRBV18 to TRBJ2-3, with D unclear. The V gene lost 0 bases and the J gene lost 6 bases, with 7 bases spanning the gap. This CDR3 is built from 13 residues. Germline V gene sequence: CDR1 KGHSH, CDR2 LQKENI.

As for this clone: Different DNA sequences within this sample yield the same CDR3. V is TRBV7-2 and J is TRBJ2-7, with 7 bases matching TRBD2. The V gene's germline CDR1 is SGHTA and CDR2 FQGNSA. The CDR3 is made up of 16 amino acids. The V and J ends lost 5 bases and 0 bases, in that order; junction bases with no gene match: 10. CDR3 loop: CASSSRSSGSSYEQYF. CDR3 nucleotides: TGTGCCAGCAGCAGCCGTAGTAGCGGGTCCTCCTACGAGCAGTACTTC.

V is TRBV18 and J is TRBJ2-1; the match to TRBD2 covers 12 bases. The CDR3 covers 15 residues. Germline trimming cut 6 bases from V and 5 bases from J; bases unmatched to any gene: 5. In germline, CDR1 is KGHSH, CDR2 LQKENI. The CDR3 DNA sequence: TGTGCCAGCTCCCGACTAGCGGGAGTCGACAATGAGCAGTTCTTC. Translated: CASSRLAGVDNEQFF.